Presented here are 21 T cell receptor beta chains from one specimen sequenced in a study of Graves' ophthalmopathy and Graves' hyperthyroidism. The authors amplified TCR beta CDR3 regions from RNA transcripts. After a first-round RT-PCR with HTBI primers, a second-round multiplex PCR was run. MiXCR, applied by TCRdb to the multiplex PCR reads, yields one record per CDR3 protein. The sample lists 500,000 to 700,000 distinct CDR3 sequences, about a fifth occurring once. The sample comprised peripheral blood. The receptors were gathered from a young woman with stable Graves' hyperthyroidism. Some clones in this sample may be carry-over from other donors' samples.

This clonotype was recorded at least ten times. The chain recombines TRBV7-4 with TRBJ2-4, with no clear D. The CDR3 has 19 amino acids. V dropped 3 bases and J dropped 0 bases, with 21 bases sitting between them. Germline lookup yields CDR1 SGHVT and CDR2 SQSDAQ. Written as DNA, the CDR3 is TGTGCCAGCAGCTTGATAAAGCCTCAGATACCACTAGCCAAAAACATTCAGTACTTC. Its translation is CASSLIKPQIPLAKNIQYF.

This clonotype occurred many times. The chain combines TRBV6-5 with TRBJ1-1; 8 bases map to TRBD1. The CDR3 runs 11 residues. J lost 8 bases, V lost 9 bases, and 5 bases had no gene match. Looked up from germline, CDR1 is MNHEY and CDR2 is SVGAGI. The CDR3 sequence: CASLQGGEAFF. The CDR3 region has the DNA TGTGCCAGTCTACAGGGGGGGGAAGCTTTCTTT.

The chain has TRBV12-3 or TRBV12-4 and TRBJ1-6; tentatively, D is TRBD1 (5 bases). The CDR3 runs to 14 residues. Trimming removed 3 bases at V and 10 bases at J, with 13 bases between. CDR3: CASSLGTVHSPLHF. CDR3 coding DNA: TGTGCCAGCAGTTTGGGGACGGTTCACTCACCCCTCCACTTT.

The chain combines TRBV15 with TRBJ1-6, with D possibly matching TRBD1 (6 bases). CDR3 length: 15 amino acids. V lost 0 bases and J 9 bases, leaving 12 bases between the germline ends. Germline-derived CDR1 and CDR2 are LNHNV and YYDKDF (reference sequence). In nucleotides, the CDR3 is TGTGCCACCAGCAGAGATGAAGGGGGATTTTCACCCCTCCACTTT. This codes for CATSRDEGGFSPLHF.

This clonotype was found a few times. The V call is TRBV19, the J call TRBJ2-7; 9 bases line up with TRBD1. CDR3 size: 15 residues. Germline V lookup: CDR1 LNHDA, CDR2 SQIVND (reference sequence). The ends lost 6 bases at V and 5 bases at J; junction bases unmatched: 11. CDR3 residues: CASRPGTGSLHEQYF. CDR3 sequence (DNA): TGTGCCAGTAGGCCCGGGACAGGGAGCCTCCACGAGCAGTACTTC.

The V gene is TRBV12-3 or TRBV12-4, the J gene TRBJ1-6; no reliable D call. Between the trimmed V and J ends, which lost 6 bases and 9 bases, there was a span of 12 bases. This CDR3 contains 13 residues. The CDR3 region is CASSQTGFSPLHF. In DNA, the CDR3 is TGTGCCAGCAGCCAGACTGGGTTTTCACCCCTCCACTTT.

This chain links TRBV7-2 with TRBJ2-7, with D perhaps given as TRBD1 or TRBD2 (6 bases each). The CDR3 length is 14 residues. Trimming removed 7 bases at V and 5 bases at J, with 18 bases between. The germline V gene encodes CDR1 SGHTA and CDR2 FQGNSA. CDR3 amino acids: CASKNWGAIDEQYF. In nucleotides, the CDR3 is TGTGCCAGCAAGAATTGGGGGGCTATAGACGAGCAGTACTTC.

CDR3 sequence reads: CASSLEGTDGYTF. In DNA form, the CDR3 reads TGTGCCAGCAGTTTAGAAGGGACCGATGGCTACACCTTC. The chain is built from TRBV12-3 or TRBV12-4 and TRBJ1-2; TRBD1 is a possible D gene (5 bases). This CDR3 has 13 residues. V shed 1 base and J shed 6 bases, with 9 bases lying between them.

This clonotype was seen repeatedly, ten times or more. The V gene is TRBV2, the J gene TRBJ1-2, with 7 bases fitting TRBD1. CDR3 length equals 14 residues. CDR1 SNHLY and CDR2 FYNNEI come from the germline V gene. The V and J ends lost 7 bases and 4 bases, in that order; junction bases with no gene match: 9. This chain's CDR3 is CASISGTDSYGYTF. The CDR3, as DNA: TGTGCCAGCATATCCGGGACAGATTCCTATGGCTACACCTTC.

The CDR3 DNA reads TGCAGTGCTTGGACAGGGGGGTACGAGCAGTACTTC. Protein product: CSAWTGGYEQYF. The V call is TRBV20-1, the J call TRBJ2-7; 10 nucleotides line up with TRBD1. Germline V gene data show CDR1 as DFQATT and CDR2 as SNEGSKA (reference sequence). The J segment lost 4 bases and the V segment lost 5 bases, leaving 2 bases of the junction unmatched. The CDR3 loop spans 12 amino acids.

This clonotype was seen a handful of times. V usage is TRBV2 and J usage is TRBJ1-6; 8 nucleotides align to TRBD1. The V gene's germline CDR1 is SNHLY and CDR2 FYNNEI. V shed 6 bases, J shed 2 bases, and the junction held 6 bases outside the gene matches. The CDR3 totals 16 residues. In nucleotides, the CDR3 is TGTGCCAGCAGCTTAGAACAGGGGGCCTATAATTCACCCCTCCACTTT. It specifies CASSLEQGAYNSPLHF.

In its sample, this clonotype was seen a few times. The rearrangement joins TRBV28 to TRBJ1-2; D remains ambiguous. CDR3 size: 14 residues. V lost 4 bases, J lost 4 bases, and 13 bases lay in between. Germline CDR1 is MDHEN and CDR2 is SYDVKM. This chain's CDR3 is CASSWTAAPYGYTF. CDR3 in DNA: TGTGCCAGCAGTTGGACGGCGGCGCCCTATGGCTACACCTTC.

Only one count was recorded for this clonotype. The chain has TRBV6-1 and TRBJ1-1, with D unresolved. Trimming removed 6 bases at V and 6 bases at J, with 14 bases between. The length of the CDR3 is 13 residues. Germline V CDR1 and CDR2: MNHNS, SASEGT. CDR3 sequence reads: CASRQGWPAEAFF. The CDR3 DNA sequence: TGTGCCAGCAGACAAGGATGGCCGGCTGAAGCTTTCTTT.

As regards this clonotype: A much larger clone sits a single nucleotide away, making a read error possible. V usage is TRBV9 and J usage is TRBJ2-2; no clear D gene. The CDR3 runs to 12 residues. V lost 0 bases and J 6 bases, leaving 3 bases between the germline ends. Germline CDR1 is SGDLS and CDR2 is YYNGEE. The DNA of the CDR3 is TGTGCCAGCAGCGTAGAGCCCGGGGAGCTGTTTTTT. Translated: CASSVEPGELFF.

The DNA for the CDR3 is TGCGCCAGCAGCCCTCAGGGGGCCCGAAACACCGGGGAGCTGTTTTTT. Amino acid sequence: CASSPQGARNTGELFF. The J gene is TRBJ2-2, the V gene TRBV4-1; 8 bases fit TRBD1. The V gene's germline CDR1 is MGHRA and CDR2 YSYEKL. V lost 4 bases, J lost 2 bases, and 6 bases stayed unmatched. The CDR3 has 16 residues.

This chain links TRBV7-9 with TRBJ2-7; D perhaps matches TRBD2 (5 bases). Trimming left V 10 bases short and J 8 bases short, with 24 bases between. This CDR3 has 14 residues. The germline CDR1 and CDR2 sequences are SEHNR and FQNEAQ (reference sequence). This CDR3 reads CATFQVTTGDQQYF. CDR3 nucleotide sequence: TGTGCCACCTTCCAAGTGACTACCGGGGATCAGCAGTACTTC.

The J gene is TRBJ2-7, the V gene TRBV19, with 10 bases aligning to TRBD2. In germline, CDR1 is LNHDA, CDR2 SQIVND (reference sequence). Trimming removed 5 bases from V and 0 bases from J; junction bases left unmatched: 4. The CDR3 is 15 residues long. CDR3 in DNA: TGTGCCAGTAGTGCAGGACTAGCGGACTCCTACGAGCAGTACTTC. It codes for CASSAGLADSYEQYF. The full variable domain, in which reference TRBV19 and TRBJ2-7 provide the parts outside the CDR3, is DGGITQSPKYLFRKEGQNVTLSCEQNLNHDAMYWYRQDPGQGLRLIYYSQIVNDFQKGDIAEGYSVSREKKESFPLTVTSAQKNPTAFYLCASSAGLADSYEQYFGPGTRLTVT.

The chain is built from TRBV11-1 and TRBJ2-7, with TRBD2 identical over 9 bases. Per germline, CDR1 SGHAT and CDR2 FQDESV (reference sequence). The CDR3 totals 17 residues. The ends lost 5 bases at V and 2 bases at J; junction bases unmatched: 13. CDR3: CASSPWRAGGDPYEQYF. The CDR3 nucleotides read TGTGCCAGCAGCCCGTGGAGGGCGGGGGGGGACCCCTACGAGCAGTACTTC.

This clonotype has ten or more counts. The chain employs TRBV20-1 and TRBJ1-2; D is ambiguous. The CDR3 loop spans 12 amino acids. Germline lookup yields CDR1 DFQATT and CDR2 SNEGSKA (reference sequence). V gave up 5 bases and J gave up 4 bases, with 11 bases separating them. The CDR3 DNA sequence: TGCAGTGCTTATACAGTCGTCTATGGCTACACCTTC. The encoded protein is CSAYTVVYGYTF.

Many counts were recorded for this clonotype. The chain carries TRBV4-1 and TRBJ2-5; D uncertain. CDR1 is MGHRA and CDR2 is YSYEKL in the germline V gene. V was shortened by 2 bases and J by 2 bases, with 15 bases between the two germline ends. The CDR3 runs 16 residues. The CDR3 sequence: CASSQMPRQLQETQYF. CDR3 DNA: TGCGCCAGCAGCCAAATGCCTCGGCAGTTACAAGAGACCCAGTACTTC.

The V gene is TRBV28, the J gene TRBJ1-1, with 8 bases identical to TRBD1. Germline V gives CDR1 MDHEN, CDR2 SYDVKM. V lost 3 bases, J lost 2 bases, and 11 bases stayed unmatched. CDR3 size: 17 residues. The CDR3 loop is CASSFTVGQAINTEAFF. The CDR3, as DNA: TGTGCCAGCAGTTTCACCGTGGGACAGGCAATTAACACTGAAGCTTTCTTT. Complete variable domain (other parts from reference TRBV28 and TRBJ1-1): DVKVTQSSRYLVKRTGEKVFLECVQDMDHENMFWYRQDPGLGLRLIYFSYDVKMKEKGDIPEGYSVSREKKERFSLILESASTNQTSMYLCASSFTVGQAINTEAFFGQGTRLTVV.